This T cell receptor beta chain was sequenced in a study of T cells in Graves' hyperthyroidism and ophthalmopathy. Study at large: At initial diagnosis, before any treatment had begun, peripheral blood was obtained. Study conclusions and caveats: Blood also contained most expanded thyroid clonotypes above 0.001. In the analysis, a 13 V-J model separated ophthalmopathy from stable hyperthyroidism.

Clinical symptoms, serum thyroxine, TRAb, thyroid ultrasound and orbital computed tomography informed diagnoses. This clonotype was seen ten or more times. Its antigen is still unknown. From RNA transcripts, TCR beta CDR3 regions were amplified. A first-round RT-PCR of the TCR CDR3 used the HTBI primer set. In TCRdb, the multiplex PCR reads were re-called with MiXCR into one record per CDR3 protein. Counted here are fewer than 500,000 distinct CDR3 sequences, roughly 14% occurring once; the ten biggest clones make up roughly 13%. This CDR3 region has 17 residues. V lost 3 bases to trimming and J lost 5 bases, with 22 bases between them. Germline lookup yields CDR1 SGHNT and CDR2 YENEEA.

This TCR derives from a man aged 18 to 30 with Graves' ophthalmopathy. Sequenced: blood. This chain joins TRBV11-3 and TRBJ2-5; perhaps TRBD2 as D (5 bases). For the CDR3, the DNA is TGTGCCAGCAGCTTGGGAAAGGAAAAGAGGGCCCTCGAGACCCAGTACTTC. Its translation: CASSLGKEKRALETQYF.